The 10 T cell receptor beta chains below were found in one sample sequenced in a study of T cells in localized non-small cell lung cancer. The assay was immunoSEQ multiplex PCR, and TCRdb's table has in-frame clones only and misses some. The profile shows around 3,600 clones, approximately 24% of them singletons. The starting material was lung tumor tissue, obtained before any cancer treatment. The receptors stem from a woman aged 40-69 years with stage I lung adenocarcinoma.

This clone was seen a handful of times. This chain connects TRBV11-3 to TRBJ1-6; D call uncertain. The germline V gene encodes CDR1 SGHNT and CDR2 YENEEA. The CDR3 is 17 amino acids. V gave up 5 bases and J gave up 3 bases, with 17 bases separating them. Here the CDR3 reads CASSKVLRVDYNSPLHF. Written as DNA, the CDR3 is TGTGCCAGCAGCAAAGTCCTCCGGGTGGACTATAATTCACCCCTCCACTTT. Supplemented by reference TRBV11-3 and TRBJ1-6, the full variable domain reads EAGVVQSPRYKIIEKKQPVAFWCNPISGHNTLYWYLQNLGQGPELLIRYENEEAVDDSQLPKDRFSAERLKGVDSTLKIQPAELGDSAVYLCASSKVLRVDYNSPLHFGNGTRLTVT.

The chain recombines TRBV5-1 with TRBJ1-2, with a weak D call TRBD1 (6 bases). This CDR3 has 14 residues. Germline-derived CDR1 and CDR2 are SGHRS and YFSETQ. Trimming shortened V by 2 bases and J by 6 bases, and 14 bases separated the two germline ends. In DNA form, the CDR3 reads TGCGCCAGCAGCTTAGCCCACAGGGCAGATGGCTACACCTTC. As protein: CASSLAHRADGYTF.

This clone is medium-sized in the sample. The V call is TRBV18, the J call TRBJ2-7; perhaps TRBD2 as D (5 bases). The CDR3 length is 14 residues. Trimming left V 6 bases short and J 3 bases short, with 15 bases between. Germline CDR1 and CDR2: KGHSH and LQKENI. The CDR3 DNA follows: TGTGCCAGCTCGGGCGCCTTAGAGGGCTACGAGCAGTACTTC. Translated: CASSGALEGYEQYF.

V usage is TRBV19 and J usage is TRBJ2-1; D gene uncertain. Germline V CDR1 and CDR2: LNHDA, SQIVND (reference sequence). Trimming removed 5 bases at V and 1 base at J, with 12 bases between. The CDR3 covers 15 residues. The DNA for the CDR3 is TGTGCCAGTAGTCCTCAGGTAGAGTCCTACAATGAGCAGTTCTTC. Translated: CASSPQVESYNEQFF.

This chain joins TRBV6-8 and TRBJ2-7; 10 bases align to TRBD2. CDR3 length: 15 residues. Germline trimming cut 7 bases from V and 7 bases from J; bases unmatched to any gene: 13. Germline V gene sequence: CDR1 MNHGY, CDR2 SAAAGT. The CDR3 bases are TGTGCCAGCACCACACTAGCGGGGACGCTTAGAGAGCAGTACTTC. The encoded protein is CASTTLAGTLREQYF.

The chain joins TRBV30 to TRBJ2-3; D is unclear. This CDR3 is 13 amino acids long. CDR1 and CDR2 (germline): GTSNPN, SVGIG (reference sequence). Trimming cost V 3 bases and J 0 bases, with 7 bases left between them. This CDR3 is CAWRGFSTDTQYF. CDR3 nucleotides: TGTGCCTGGAGGGGTTTCAGCACAGATACGCAGTATTTT.

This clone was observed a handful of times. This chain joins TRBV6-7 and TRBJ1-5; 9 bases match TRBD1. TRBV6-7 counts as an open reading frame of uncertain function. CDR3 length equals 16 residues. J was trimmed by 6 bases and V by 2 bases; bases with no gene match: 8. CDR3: CASSYLTGGGGQPQHF. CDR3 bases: TGTGCCAGCAGTTACCTCACAGGGGGCGGGGGTCAGCCCCAGCATTTT.

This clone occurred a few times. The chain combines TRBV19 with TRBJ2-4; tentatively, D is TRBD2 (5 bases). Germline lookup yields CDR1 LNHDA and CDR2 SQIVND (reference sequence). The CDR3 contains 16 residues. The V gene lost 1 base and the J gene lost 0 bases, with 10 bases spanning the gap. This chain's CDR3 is CASSIATKIAKNIQYF. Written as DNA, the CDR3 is TGTGCCAGTAGTATAGCGACTAAAATAGCCAAAAACATTCAGTACTTC.

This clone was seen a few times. CDR3 sequence reads: CASRSISSYNEQFF. CDR3 nucleotides: TGTGCCAGCAGGTCAATTAGCTCCTACAATGAGCAGTTCTTC. The genes are TRBV6-8 and TRBJ2-1; no firm D call. CDR1 is MNHGY, CDR2 SAAAGT, per germline. The length of the CDR3 is 14 residues. The ends were cut back, 6 bases at V and 0 bases at J, with 9 bases in the middle.

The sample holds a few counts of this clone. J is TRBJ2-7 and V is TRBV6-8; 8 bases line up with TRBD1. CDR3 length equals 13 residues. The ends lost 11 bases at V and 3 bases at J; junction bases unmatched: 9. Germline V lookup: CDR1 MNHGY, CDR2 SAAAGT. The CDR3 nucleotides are TGTGCCGCTCAACCGGGACAGGACTACGAGCAGTACTTC. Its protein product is CAAQPGQDYEQYF.